This TCR beta chain was retrieved from a study of T cell responses to AZD1222 COVID-19 vaccine. Concerning this clone: Its antigen is as yet unknown.

Study-wide points: Spike-specific TCR breadth and depth went up after people got two AZD1222 doses. Targeting of unmutated variant regions was reportedly seen in nearly half of spike-specific TCRs. Without day 14 samples, only post-peak T cell repertoires were studied. Possibly, clonal diversity was underestimated; donors were largely white British and included more females.

Sequenced by immunoSEQ multiplex PCR; TCRdb stores in-frame clones only, minus some. There are about 120,000 clones in the sample; about nine tenths occur only once, and 4.2% lies in the top ten. Germline V gives CDR1 SEHNR, CDR2 FQNEAQ (reference sequence). The CDR3 runs to 17 residues. V shed 5 bases and J shed 0 bases, with 16 bases lying between them. The chain uses TRBV7-9 and TRBJ1-4; D is possibly TRBD1 (6 bases). Sequenced here: peripheral blood, sampled 28 days after the second dose of the MenACWY control vaccine. The clonotype was recovered from an adult who received the MenACWY meningococcal vaccine as a control. CDR3 sequence reads: CASSPVAGGSTNEKLFF. Written as DNA, the CDR3 is TGTGCCAGCAGCCCCGTAGCGGGGGGCTCAACTAATGAAAAACTGTTTTTT. The whole variable domain, remainder taken from reference TRBV7-9 and TRBJ1-4, is DTGVSQNPRHKITKRGQNVTFRCDPISEHNRLYWYRQTLGQGPEFLTYFQNEAQLEKSRLLSDRFSAERPKGSFSTLEIQRTEQGDSAMYLCASSPVAGGSTNEKLFFGSGTQLSVL.